This TCR beta chain was sequenced for a study of blood T cell repertoires in COVID-19. The overall study: T cells, B-cell-depleted T cells, or PBMCs provided the cDNA or gDNA that served as material.

CDR1 and CDR2 from the germline V gene are SNHLY and FYNNEI. The length of the CDR3 is 12 residues. The V gene lost 4 bases and the J gene lost 7 bases, with 8 bases spanning the gap. Assay used: immunoSEQ multiplex PCR; TCRdb lists only in-frame clones, some missing. The sample lists 150,000 to 200,000 clones, 65% to 90% occurring once. The specimen sequenced was peripheral blood. The origin of this receptor is a human donor in a cohort sampled during active COVID-19. The V gene is TRBV2, the J gene TRBJ1-5; a weak D match, TRBD1 (6 bases). CDR3 sequence reads: CASSVGGQPQHF. As DNA, the CDR3 is TGTGCCAGCAGTGTAGGGGGACAGCCCCAGCATTTT.